Following are 27 T cell receptor beta chains from one sample sequenced in a study of cytomegalovirus exposure and HLA in healthy donors. Method: immunoSEQ multiplex PCR; TCRdb's copy keeps in-frame clones and lacks some. The data show over 150,000 clones, with 75% to 95% seen just once and around 3.1% held by the top ten. Material for sequencing was PBMCs. The receptor set was obtained from a woman aged 18-30 years in good health and CMV-seropositive.

This clone has only a few counts. The chain has TRBV27 and TRBJ1-2; tentative D call: TRBD1 (5 bases). Germline V gives CDR1 MNHEY, CDR2 SMNVEV (reference sequence). The germline V and J ends were trimmed by 6 bases and 4 bases, with 9 bases remaining between them. This CDR3 has 12 residues. Here the CDR3 reads CASRQGPYGYTF. In nucleotides, the CDR3 is TGTGCCAGCAGGCAGGGTCCCTATGGCTACACCTTC.

The chain is built from TRBV5-1 and TRBJ2-1; 9 bases are a match to TRBD2. CDR1 is SGHRS and CDR2 is YFSETQ in the germline V gene. The CDR3 contains 19 residues. After removal of 0 bases from V and 0 bases from J, the junction contained 10 bases not matched to a gene. In nucleotides, the CDR3 is TGCGCCAGCAGCTTGGTAGGCGGGGGGGTCCAAAGCTCCTACAATGAGCAGTTCTTC. It yields the protein CASSLVGGGVQSSYNEQFF.

The genes are TRBV9 and TRBJ2-2, with 8 bases aligning to TRBD2. V shed 0 bases, J shed 4 bases, and the junction held 11 bases outside the gene matches. The germline gives CDR1 SGDLS, CDR2 YYNGEE. The CDR3 is 18 residues long. The CDR3 nucleotides read TGTGCCAGCAGCGTAGAAACCGGGACTAGGTCCGTCACCGGGGAGCTGTTTTTT. It encodes CASSVETGTRSVTGELFF.

The gene calls are TRBV7-2 and TRBJ2-1; D is perhaps TRBD2 (6 bases). V dropped 10 bases and J dropped 10 bases, with 20 bases sitting between them. The CDR3 totals 13 residues. The germline gives CDR1 SGHTA, CDR2 FQGNSA. In DNA form, the CDR3 reads TGTGCCATAACTCAAACCAGGGCGGGAGAGCAGTTCTTC. Translation gives CAITQTRAGEQFF.

The table lists this clone with a count of one. This sequence joins TRBV7-9 and TRBJ1-2, with D perhaps TRBD1 (5 bases). Trimming shortened V by 0 bases and J by 4 bases, and 9 bases separated the two germline ends. CDR3 size: 14 residues. Germline CDR1 is SEHNR and CDR2 is FQNEAQ (reference sequence). In nucleotides, the CDR3 is TGTGCCAGCAGCTTAGCAGCCGGGGGCTATGGCTACACCTTC. This translates into CASSLAAGGYGYTF. Combining the CDR3 with reference TRBV7-9 and TRBJ1-2 gives the whole variable domain DTGVSQNPRHKITKRGQNVTFRCDPISEHNRLYWYRQTLGQGPEFLTYFQNEAQLEKSRLLSDRFSAERPKGSFSTLEIQRTEQGDSAMYLCASSLAAGGYGYTFGSGTRLTVV.

The rearrangement uses TRBV4-1 and TRBJ2-2; TRBD2 matches at 8 bases. Germline lookup yields CDR1 MGHRA and CDR2 YSYEKL. V gave up 0 bases and J gave up 4 bases; unmatched junction bases: 10. The length of the CDR3 is 18 residues. The CDR3 DNA is TGCGCCAGCAGCCAAGACGCCATCGGGCTAGCGGGCACCGGGGAGCTGTTTTTT. This gives the protein CASSQDAIGLAGTGELFF.

V gene TRBV4-1 combines with J gene TRBJ2-5; 7 nucleotides match TRBD2. The CDR3 extends over 15 amino acids. V shed 0 bases and J 5 bases; nucleotides not matched to a gene: 6. CDR1 MGHRA and CDR2 YSYEKL come from the germline V gene. The CDR3 region is CASSQDWGRVETQYF. The CDR3 DNA reads as TGCGCCAGCAGCCAAGATTGGGGGAGGGTGGAGACCCAGTACTTC.

The V gene is TRBV6-5, the J gene TRBJ2-3; D remains ambiguous. The CDR3 contains 15 residues. Germline V gives CDR1 MNHEY, CDR2 SVGAGI. The ends were cut back, 0 bases at V and 2 bases at J, with 9 bases in the middle. CDR3 nucleotides: TGTGCCAGCAGTTACTCGGGCATAAACACAGATACGCAGTATTTT. As protein: CASSYSGINTDTQYF.

This chain connects TRBV19 to TRBJ2-1; no clear D gene. The CDR3 has 12 residues. Between the trimmed V and J ends, which lost 8 bases and 1 base, there was a span of 6 bases. Germline-derived CDR1 and CDR2 are LNHDA and SQIVND (reference sequence). The CDR3 sequence: CASSRSYNEQFF. CDR3 nucleotides: TGTGCCAGTTCTCGGTCCTACAATGAGCAGTTCTTC. Looking up the rest from reference TRBV19 and TRBJ2-1 gives the full variable domain: DGGITQSPKYLFRKEGQNVTLSCEQNLNHDAMYWYRQDPGQGLRLIYYSQIVNDFQKGDIAEGYSVSREKKESFPLTVTSAQKNPTAFYLCASSRSYNEQFFGPGTRLTVL.

The V and J genes are TRBV27 and TRBJ1-2; possible D gene TRBD1, 5 bases. The CDR3 is made up of 14 amino acids. Germline loops: CDR1 MNHEY, CDR2 SMNVEV (reference sequence). The V end lost 3 bases, the J end lost 11 bases, and 19 bases lay between the germline ends. DNA for the CDR3: TGTGCCAGCAGTTTCGACAGTCACTCGACTCCTTACACCTTC. This gives the protein CASSFDSHSTPYTF.

The chain links TRBV5-1 to TRBJ1-2, with 7 bases fitting TRBD1. The junction had 13 bases not matched to a gene; V was cut back by 0 bases and J by 5 bases. The germline gives CDR1 SGHRS, CDR2 YFSETQ. CDR3 length: 17 amino acids. CDR3 protein: CASSLGALGQGGYGYTF. The DNA of the CDR3 is TGCGCCAGCAGCTTGGGCGCCTTAGGGCAGGGGGGATATGGCTACACCTTC.

This chain uses TRBV2 with TRBJ2-2; 7 bases line up with TRBD1. Germline assignment: CDR1 SNHLY and CDR2 FYNNEI. The V segment lost 4 bases and the J segment 5 bases; nucleotides outside the gene matches: 4. The CDR3 totals 14 residues. CDR3 amino acids: CASSARGKTGELFF. The CDR3 DNA is TGTGCCAGCAGTGCCAGGGGGAAAACCGGGGAGCTGTTTTTT.

This rearrangement joins TRBV11-1 to TRBJ2-1; TRBD2 matches at 10 bases. The CDR3 is made up of 15 amino acids. Germline-derived CDR1 and CDR2 are SGHAT and FQDESV (reference sequence). V dropped 5 bases and J dropped 6; count of bases not matched to a gene: 7. CDR3 sequence: CASSPTGTSVNEQFF. CDR3 bases: TGTGCCAGCAGCCCTACCGGGACTAGCGTCAATGAGCAGTTCTTC. Full variable domain (rest looked up from reference TRBV11-1 and TRBJ2-1): EAEVAQSPRYKITEKSQAVAFWCDPISGHATLYWYRQILGQGPELLVQFQDESVVDDSQLPKDRFSAERLKGVDSTLKIQPAELGDSAMYLCASSPTGTSVNEQFFGPGTRLTVL.

The chain carries TRBV10-1 and TRBJ2-5, with a possible D match to TRBD2 (6 bases). CDR1 WNHNN and CDR2 SYGVQD come from the germline V gene (reference sequence). Trimming removed 8 bases at V and 6 bases at J, with 10 bases between. This CDR3 is built from 11 residues. The CDR3 sequence is CASGCGKTQYF. CDR3 bases: TGCGCCAGCGGTTGCGGGAAGACCCAGTACTTC.

The chain combines TRBV30 with TRBJ2-5; 7 nucleotides align to TRBD2. The V gene end was trimmed by 0 bases and the J gene end by 3 bases; junction bases not matched to a gene: 4. The CDR3 loop spans 14 amino acids. Germline V gene lookup returns CDR1 GTSNPN and CDR2 SVGIG (reference sequence). The DNA for the CDR3 is TGTGCCTGGAGTGTACTAGCGAGGGAAGAGACCCAGTACTTC. It specifies CAWSVLAREETQYF.

A single count supports this clone. The chain combines TRBV4-2 with TRBJ2-1; TRBD2 aligns across 10 bases. J was trimmed by 7 bases and V by 0 bases; bases with no gene match: 9. CDR1 and CDR2 (germline): LGHNA, YNFKEQ. The CDR3 has 17 amino acids. The CDR3 nucleotides read TGTGCCAGCAGCCAAGAAGCGGCAGCGGGGGGGCGGAATGAGCAGTTCTTC. The encoded protein is CASSQEAAAGGRNEQFF.

The chain has TRBV19 and TRBJ2-3; 7 nucleotides align to TRBD2. The CDR3 loop spans 18 amino acids. J gave up 3 bases and V 4 bases, and 16 bases lay outside the gene matches. Germline lookup yields CDR1 LNHDA and CDR2 SQIVND (reference sequence). CDR3 DNA: TGTGCCAGTAGTAAAGTACGCGGGAGCGGGGTAGAGACAGATACGCAGTATTTT. It is translated as CASSKVRGSGVETDTQYF.

This clone was counted once. The J gene is TRBJ2-7, the V gene TRBV5-6; D remains ambiguous. This CDR3 spans 15 amino acids. CDR1 SGHDT and CDR2 YYEEEE come from the germline V gene. Trimming took off 0 bases at V and 0 bases at J, with 10 bases between the two ends. In DNA, the CDR3 is TGTGCCAGCAGCTTGGGATGGCCTTACTCCTACGAGCAGTACTTC. Its translation is CASSLGWPYSYEQYF.

The chain has TRBV27 and TRBJ2-7; the match to TRBD2 covers 7 bases. Germline CDR1 reads MNHEY; CDR2 reads SMNVEV (reference sequence). V shed 3 bases, J shed 1 base, and the junction held 6 bases outside the gene matches. This CDR3 has 15 amino acids. The CDR3 DNA sequence: TGTGCCAGCAGTTTCACCCGGGGAGGGTCCTACGAGCAGTACTTC. Its protein product is CASSFTRGGSYEQYF.

This clone was recorded once. The chain couples TRBV5-1 to TRBJ2-5, with D unresolved. This CDR3 is 13 amino acids long. Trimming took 3 bases from V and 2 from J, leaving 8 bases between them. CDR1 and CDR2 (germline): SGHRS, YFSETQ. The CDR3 reads CASSSRSQETQYF. The DNA of the CDR3 is TGCGCCAGCAGCTCGAGAAGTCAAGAGACCCAGTACTTC. Drawing the rest from reference TRBV5-1 and TRBJ2-5, the complete variable domain is KAGVTQTPRYLIKTRGQQVTLSCSPISGHRSVSWYQQTPGQGLQFLFEYFSETQRNKGNFPGRFSGRQFSNSRSEMNVSTLELGDSALYLCASSSRSQETQYFGPGTRLLVL.

This chain joins TRBV29-1 and TRBJ2-1; D is unresolved. The CDR3 has 13 residues. Germline CDR1 is SQVTM and CDR2 is ANQGSEA. V lost 6 bases to trimming and J lost 0 bases, with 9 bases between them. In DNA form, the CDR3 reads TGCAGCGTACAGCCCAGCTCCTACAATGAGCAGTTCTTC. It encodes CSVQPSSYNEQFF.

This clone was detected only once. DNA for the CDR3: TGTGCCAGCACCAAAGGGGAGGGCCGGACCTACGAGCAGTACTTC. This codes for CASTKGEGRTYEQYF. The V and J genes are TRBV6-5 and TRBJ2-7, with TRBD2 matching 7 bases. The CDR3 totals 15 residues. The trim removed 7 bases at V and 2 bases at J, leaving 11 bases unmatched. Germline CDR1 and CDR2: MNHEY and SVGAGI.

The V gene is TRBV11-1, the J gene TRBJ2-7; D is perhaps TRBD1 (7 bases). V lost 5 bases and J lost 2, with 16 bases in between. This CDR3 is 15 amino acids long. CDR1 SGHAT and CDR2 FQDESV come from the germline V gene (reference sequence). CDR3 bases: TGTGCCAGCAGCGGCAGGGGGGACCTGACCTACGAGCAGTACTTC. Amino acid sequence: CASSGRGDLTYEQYF.

CDR3 sequence: CASSAIPGGIYEQYF. The DNA of the CDR3 is TGTGCCAGCAGCGCAATCCCAGGGGGCATCTACGAGCAGTACTTC. The chain recombines TRBV9 with TRBJ2-7, with 8 bases matching TRBD1. Trimming took 3 bases from V and 3 from J; bases not matched to a gene: 8. This CDR3 contains 15 residues. Per germline, CDR1 SGDLS and CDR2 YYNGEE.

V gene TRBV18 combines with J gene TRBJ1-1; unclear D gene. This CDR3 comprises 14 residues. Trimming took off 1 base at V and 1 base at J, with 7 bases between the two ends. Germline values: CDR1 KGHSH, CDR2 LQKENI. This CDR3 reads CASSPLEENTEAFF. The CDR3 bases are TGTGCCAGCTCACCACTAGAAGAGAACACTGAAGCTTTCTTT.

This chain links TRBV9 with TRBJ2-3; a weak D match, TRBD2 (5 bases). CDR3 length: 15 amino acids. The V and J ends lost 0 bases and 5 bases respectively, with 13 bases between them. Germline-derived CDR1 and CDR2 are SGDLS and YYNGEE. The DNA for the CDR3 is TGTGCCAGCAGCGTAGGGGTGGGAGTAGGAGATACGCAGTATTTT. Residues: CASSVGVGVGDTQYF.

V and J are TRBV5-1 and TRBJ1-1; D remains unclear. Deletions cut 4 bases from V and 1 base from J, with 8 bases between. The CDR3 consists of 13 residues. The germline V gene encodes CDR1 SGHRS and CDR2 YFSETQ. As DNA, the CDR3 is TGCGCCAGCAGCCCCGGAGGGAACACTGAAGCTTTCTTT. This translates into CASSPGGNTEAFF.